Included here is one T cell receptor (beta chain) sequence, with context. Its antigen is not identified. This record belongs to a study of siplizumab effects on memory and regulatory T cells. Trimming took off 4 bases at V and 3 bases at J, with 10 bases between the two ends. The length of the CDR3 is 13 residues. Germline CDR1 reads MGHRA; CDR2 reads YSYEKL. Per-sample assaying covered 95,000 to 100,000 TCR templates. The assay was immunoSEQ multiplex PCR, and TCRdb's table has in-frame clones only and misses some. Here the sample spans tens of thousands of clones, over 85% being singletons. Whole-study results and caveats: In the presence of siplizumab, alloreactive sequences traceable to unstimulated CD4+ memory cells were significantly reduced.

The specimen was CD8+ T cells sorted from blood. The receptor was derived from a human donor in good health. V usage is TRBV4-1 and J usage is TRBJ2-7; no firm D call. CDR3 in DNA: TGCGCCAGCAGCCTCGACGAGAACTACGAGCAGTACTTC. It encodes CASSLDENYEQYF.